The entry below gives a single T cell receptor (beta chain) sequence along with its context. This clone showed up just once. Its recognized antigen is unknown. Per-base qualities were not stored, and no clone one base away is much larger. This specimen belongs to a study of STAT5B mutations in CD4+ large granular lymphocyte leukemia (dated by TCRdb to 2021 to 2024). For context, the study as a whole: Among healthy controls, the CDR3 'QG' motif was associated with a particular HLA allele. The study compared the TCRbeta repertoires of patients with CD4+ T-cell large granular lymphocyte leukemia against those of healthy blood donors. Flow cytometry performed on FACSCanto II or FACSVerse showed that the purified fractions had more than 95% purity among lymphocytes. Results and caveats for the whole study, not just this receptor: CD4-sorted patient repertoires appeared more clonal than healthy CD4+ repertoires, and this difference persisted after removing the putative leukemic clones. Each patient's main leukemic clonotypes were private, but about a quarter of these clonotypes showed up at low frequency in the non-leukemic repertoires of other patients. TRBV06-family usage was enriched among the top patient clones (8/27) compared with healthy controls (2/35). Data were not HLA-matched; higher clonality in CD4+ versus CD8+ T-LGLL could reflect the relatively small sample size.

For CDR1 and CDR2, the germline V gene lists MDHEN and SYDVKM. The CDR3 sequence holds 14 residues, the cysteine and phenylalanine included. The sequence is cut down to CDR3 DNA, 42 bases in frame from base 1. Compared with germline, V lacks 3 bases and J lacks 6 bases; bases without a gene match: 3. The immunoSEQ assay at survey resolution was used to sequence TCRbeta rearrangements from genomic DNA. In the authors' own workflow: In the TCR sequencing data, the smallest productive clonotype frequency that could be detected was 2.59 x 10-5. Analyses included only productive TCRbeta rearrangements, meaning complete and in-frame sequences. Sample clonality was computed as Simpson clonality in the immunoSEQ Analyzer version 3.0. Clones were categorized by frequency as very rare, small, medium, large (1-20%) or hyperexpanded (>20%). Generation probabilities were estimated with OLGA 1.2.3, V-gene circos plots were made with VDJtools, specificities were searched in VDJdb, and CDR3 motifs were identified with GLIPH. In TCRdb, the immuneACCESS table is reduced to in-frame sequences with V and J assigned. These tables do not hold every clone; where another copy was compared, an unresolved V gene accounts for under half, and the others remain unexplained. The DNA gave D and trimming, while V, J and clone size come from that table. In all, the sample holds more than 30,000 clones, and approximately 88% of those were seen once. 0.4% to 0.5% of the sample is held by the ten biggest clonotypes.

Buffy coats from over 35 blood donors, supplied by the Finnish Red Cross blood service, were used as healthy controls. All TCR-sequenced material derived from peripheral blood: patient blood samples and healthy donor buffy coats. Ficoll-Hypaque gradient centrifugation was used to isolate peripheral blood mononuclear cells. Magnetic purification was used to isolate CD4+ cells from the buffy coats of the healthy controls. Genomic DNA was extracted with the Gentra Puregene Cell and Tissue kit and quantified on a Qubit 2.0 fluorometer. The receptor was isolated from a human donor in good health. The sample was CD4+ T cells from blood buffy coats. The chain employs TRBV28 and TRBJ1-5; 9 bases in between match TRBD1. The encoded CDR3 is CASSLGDRAQPQHF. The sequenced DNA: TGTGCCAGCAGTTTGGGGGACAGGGCTCAGCCCCAGCATTTT.